The next 17 T cell receptor beta chains were all read from a single sample in a study of cytomegalovirus exposure and HLA in healthy donors. The PCR used 60 Vbeta and 13 Jbeta primers. Here immunoSEQ multiplex PCR was the method, and the copy in TCRdb shows in-frame clones only, minus some. This sample has 95,000 to 120,000 clones, with 70% to 80% found just once. Sequencing input: PBMCs. The receptors derive from a woman in her twenties or thirties in good health and CMV-seropositive.

This clone occurred a few times. The chain is built from TRBV5-6 and TRBJ2-3; TRBD1 aligns across 9 bases. V shed 3 bases, J shed 1 base, and the junction held 3 bases outside the gene matches. The CDR3 is made up of 15 amino acids. Germline V gene data show CDR1 as SGHDT and CDR2 as YYEEEE. The CDR3: CASSSNRGRTDTQYF. The CDR3 DNA is TGTGCCAGCAGCTCCAACAGGGGGCGCACAGATACGCAGTATTTT.

J is TRBJ1-5 and V is TRBV21-1; the D segment call TRBD1 is taken from the table without a DNA check. TRBV21-1 corresponds to a pseudogene. The CDR3 has 20 residues. The CDR3 DNA is TGTGCCAGCAGCAAAGTAGCTGACAGGGATGAATGTTGTGGCAATCAGCCCCAGCATTTT. This encodes CASSKVADRDECCGNQPQHF.

Regarding this clone: This sample includes further DNA sequences coding for the same CDR3. The V and J genes are TRBV15 and TRBJ2-7; 8 nucleotides line up with TRBD1. Per the germline V gene, CDR1 is LNHNV and CDR2 is YYDKDF (reference sequence). CDR3 length: 15 residues. Trimming took 6 bases from V and 0 from J; bases not matched to a gene: 7. The CDR3 protein is CATSRLDRDSYEQYF. The CDR3 region has the DNA TGTGCCACCAGTAGGTTGGACAGGGACTCCTACGAGCAGTACTTC.

The chain has TRBV14 and TRBJ2-1; 12 positions match TRBD2. The CDR3 is 15 amino acids. V was clipped by 4 bases and J by 4 bases; unmatched bases: 2. Germline CDR1 SGHDN, CDR2 FVKESK. The CDR3 DNA sequence: TGTGCCAGCAGCCCTAGCGGGAGGGTTTACAATGAGCAGTTCTTC. It specifies CASSPSGRVYNEQFF.

This chain joins TRBV5-5 and TRBJ2-5, with 8 bases fitting TRBD2. This CDR3 comprises 15 residues. Germline V gene data show CDR1 as SGHKS and CDR2 as YYEKEE (reference sequence). With V trimmed by 6 bases and J by 2 bases, 9 bases remained unmatched. CDR3 sequence: CASTQFGGEQETQYF. The CDR3 DNA reads as TGTGCCAGCACTCAATTCGGGGGGGAACAAGAGACCCAGTACTTC.

This sequence joins TRBV5-4 and TRBJ1-1, with a tentative D call TRBD1 (5 bases). The germline V and J ends were trimmed by 3 bases and 0 bases, with 12 bases remaining between them. Germline V CDR1 and CDR2: SGHNT, YYREEE (reference sequence). CDR3 size: 15 residues. The CDR3 coding sequence is TGTGCCAGCAGCTCAGGGAAAAGGATGAACACTGAAGCTTTCTTT. Its translation is CASSSGKRMNTEAFF.

In its sample, this clone was seen once. The gene calls are TRBV4-1 and TRBJ2-7; TRBD2 matches at 8 bases. Germline CDR1 reads MGHRA; CDR2 reads YSYEKL. The CDR3 length is 15 residues. The V and J ends lost 4 bases and 3 bases, in that order; junction bases with no gene match: 8. The CDR3 bases are TGCGCCAGCAGCCGGTCCGGGGGGGGGATCTACGAGCAGTACTTC. It specifies CASSRSGGGIYEQYF.

This sequence joins TRBV14 and TRBJ2-5; D unresolved. Trimming stripped 3 bases from V and 1 base from J, with 6 bases between. CDR3 length: 13 amino acids. Germline V gene lookup returns CDR1 SGHDN and CDR2 FVKESK. The CDR3 reads CASSQSPQETQYF. The CDR3 bases are TGTGCCAGCAGCCAGAGTCCCCAAGAGACCCAGTACTTC. Full variable domain (missing parts from reference TRBV14 and TRBJ2-5): EAGVTQFPSHSVIEKGQTVTLRCDPISGHDNLYWYRRVMGKEIKFLLHFVKESKQDESGMPNNRFLAERTGGTYSTLKVQPAELEDSGVYFCASSQSPQETQYFGPGTRLLVL.

The gene calls are TRBV4-1 and TRBJ2-1, with D perhaps TRBD2 (6 bases). In germline, CDR1 is MGHRA, CDR2 YSYEKL. The CDR3 loop spans 15 amino acids. Trimming pared 4 bases from V and 0 bases from J, leaving 10 bases between. The chain's CDR3 is CASSLYGGSYNEQFF. Here the CDR3 DNA reads TGCGCCAGCAGCCTCTACGGGGGCTCCTACAATGAGCAGTTCTTC.

The chain combines TRBV6-5 with TRBJ1-2; no clear D. This CDR3 contains 12 residues. V was pared by 5 bases and J by 8 bases, with 12 bases between. CDR1 and CDR2 from the germline V gene are MNHEY and SVGAGI. The CDR3: CASSTQGSGYTF. CDR3 bases: TGTGCCAGCAGTACCCAAGGGAGCGGCTACACCTTC.

Only a few counts were recorded for this clone. The rearrangement links TRBV30 to TRBJ1-2; possible D gene TRBD1, 6 bases. CDR3 length: 15 residues. Germline V gives CDR1 GTSNPN, CDR2 SVGIG (reference sequence). V dropped 3 bases and J dropped 1 base, with 15 bases sitting between them. The CDR3 coding sequence is TGTGCCTGGAGCTACGCCGGACAGATTAACTATGGCTACACCTTC. This encodes CAWSYAGQINYGYTF.

Here the CDR3 reads CASSRGLSAFF. The DNA of the CDR3 is TGTGCCAGTAGTCGCGGACTATCTGCTTTCTTT. The V and J genes are TRBV19 and TRBJ1-1, with D unresolved. V lost 5 bases and J 11 bases, leaving 12 bases between the germline ends. This CDR3 is 11 amino acids long. Germline CDR1 LNHDA, CDR2 SQIVND (reference sequence).

Concerning this clone itself: One end of the junction fails to match germline, which may point to a read error. The V and J genes are TRBV5-4 and TRBJ2-5; weak D call: TRBD2 (5 bases). The CDR3 extends over 14 amino acids. Germline CDR1 is SGHNT and CDR2 is YYREEE (reference sequence). CDR3 amino acids: CASSLARGSETRYF. The DNA for the CDR3 is TGTGCCAGCAGCTTGGCCCGGGGTTCAGAGACCCGGTACTTC.

The chain links TRBV4-2 to TRBJ1-1; 12 bases agree with TRBD1. J lost 4 bases, V lost 4 bases, and 10 bases had no gene match. The CDR3 covers 17 residues. Germline CDR1 LGHNA, CDR2 YNFKEQ. DNA of the CDR3: TGTGCCAGCAGCCGGGACCCGGGACAGGGGGCATTCACTGAAGCTTTCTTT. Amino acid sequence: CASSRDPGQGAFTEAFF.

The count of this clone is one. The V and J genes are TRBV5-6 and TRBJ1-5, with D possibly matching TRBD1 (5 bases). This CDR3 has 16 residues. Germline assignment: CDR1 SGHDT and CDR2 YYEEEE. Trimming took off 4 bases at V and 9 bases at J, with 23 bases between the two ends. The CDR3 loop is CASSLGRREAAGPQHF. Here the CDR3 DNA reads TGTGCCAGCAGCCTTGGGCGCAGGGAGGCCGCGGGGCCCCAGCATTTT.

The V gene is TRBV27, the J gene TRBJ2-3; 7 bases line up with TRBD2. The J segment lost 14 bases and the V segment lost 5 bases, leaving 10 bases of the junction unmatched. This CDR3 has 12 residues. Germline V lookup: CDR1 MNHEY, CDR2 SMNVEV (reference sequence). In nucleotides, the CDR3 is TGTGCCAGCAGTCACGCGGGAGAACCTCCGTATTTT. As protein: CASSHAGEPPYF.

The chain couples TRBV4-1 to TRBJ1-1; D gene uncertain. CDR1 and CDR2 from the germline V gene are MGHRA and YSYEKL. V was shortened by 7 bases and J by 2 bases, with 17 bases between the two germline ends. The CDR3 totals 15 residues. In DNA form, the CDR3 reads TGCGCCAGCACACTGATGCACCCTTCCAACACTGAAGCTTTCTTT. Protein sequence: CASTLMHPSNTEAFF.